This T cell receptor (beta chain) was captured by sequencing in a study of type 1 regulatory T cells. On the study more broadly: T-allo10 is an in vitro-generated, Tr1-enriched CD4 T cell product specific for alloantigen.

Findings of the study overall: Compared with non-type 1 regulatory T cells, type 1 regulatory T cells showed a more restricted TCR repertoire.

The CDR3 is 13 residues long. Trimming removed 5 bases from V and 1 base from J, with 8 bases in between. Germline-derived CDR1 and CDR2 are SGHVS and FQNEAQ. TCRdb passed the reads through MiXCR, listing each CDR3 protein once. The table includes about 62,000 distinct CDR3 sequences, roughly 60% detected once. A note on this clonotype: Its antigen remains unknown.

This receptor was obtained from a human donor in good health. The specimen was cultured non-Tr1 T cells, either the whole culture or a sorted T cell fraction (not recorded which). The chain combines TRBV7-8 with TRBJ2-5, with unresolved D. CDR3 region: CASSPPVQETQYF. CDR3 in DNA: TGTGCCAGCAGCCCCCCAGTCCAAGAGACCCAGTACTTC. Filled out from reference TRBV7-8 and TRBJ2-5, the complete variable domain reads GAGVSQSPRYKVAKRGQDVALRCDPISGHVSLFWYQQALGQGPEFLTYFQNEAQLDKSGLPSDRFFAERPEGSVSTLKIQRTQQEDSAVYLCASSPPVQETQYFGPGTRLLVL.